The present entry profiles one T cell receptor beta chain with its context. No antigen is known for it. This sample is part of a study of cytomegalovirus exposure and HLA in healthy donors. Study at large: Unique TCRs from HLA-typed donors, some 85 million of them, were held in an early data release.

The study, taken as a whole, reports: Serostatus for CMV was the only available immune exposure information.

PCR was performed using 60 Vbeta and 13 Jbeta primers. The method was immunoSEQ multiplex PCR; TCRdb's version includes in-frame clones alone and lacks a portion of them. Of around 38,000 clones detected, roughly 64% appear once; the ten largest clones hold roughly a sixth. Trimming removed 0 bases at V and 9 bases at J, with 13 bases between. Germline V gene sequence: CDR1 SGHKS, CDR2 YYEKEE (reference sequence). This CDR3 has 14 amino acids. This sequence originates from a man aged 50 or older in good health and CMV-seropositive. The sample consisted of PBMCs. The chain uses TRBV5-5 and TRBJ1-5; D call uncertain. CDR3 sequence (DNA): TGTGCCAGCAGCTTGGAAGAGGGTTTTGGGCCCCAGCATTTT. Protein: CASSLEEGFGPQHF.